The rows below give T cell receptor beta chains drawn from one sample of a study of vaccination effects on CD4 cells after COVID-19. Profiling relied on immunoSEQ multiplex PCR, and the TCRdb table lists in-frame clones only, not all of them. The data hold 35,000 to 45,000 clones, with about two thirds observed a single time. These TCRs are of unknown antigen specificity. Sequenced here: CD4+ T cells from PBMCs cultured with HCoV-NL63 spike peptides, sampled before COVID-19 vaccination. These receptors were obtained from a human donor who had a prior SARS-CoV-2 infection. Both conserved end residues are part of each CDR3. A D gene is named only where the DNA matches it firmly. Not all rows give a size; the values are once, few, many and, for expanded clones, a class.

clone_size	v_call	d_call	cdr3_length	j_call	cdr3_aa	cdr3_nt
NA	TRBV5-1	TRBD1	16	TRBJ2-3	CASSLDGTGIGYTQYF	TGCGCCAGCAGCTTGGACGGGACAGGGATAGGCTATACGCAGTATTTT
few	TRBV20-1	NA	10	TRBJ1-1	CSARRAEAFF	TGCAGTGCTAGAAGGGCTGAAGCTTTCTTT
NA	TRBV9	TRBD1	15	TRBJ1-3	CASSFDRVSGNTIYF	TGTGCCAGCAGCTTCGACAGGGTCTCTGGAAACACCATATATTTT
NA	TRBV6-5	NA	16	TRBJ1-6	CASSYTGRTYNSPLHF	TGTGCCAGCAGTTACACGGGGAGAACCTATAATTCACCCCTCCACTTT
NA	TRBV7-8	NA	15	TRBJ1-5	CASSLGGDSNQPQHF	TGTGCCAGCAGCTTAGGAGGGGATAGCAATCAGCCCCAGCATTTT
once	TRBV5-1	TRBD2	18	TRBJ2-5	CASSLARTSGSGGETQYF	TGCGCCAGCAGCTTGGCAAGGACTAGCGGGAGCGGCGGAGAGACCCAGTACTTC
NA	TRBV20-1	NA	10	TRBJ2-5	CSADRETQYF	TGCAGTGCCGACCGAGAGACCCAGTACTTC
NA	TRBV5-1	TRBD2	18	TRBJ2-1	CASSLGTSGGTFLDEQFF	TGCGCCAGCAGCTTGGGGACTAGCGGGGGCACGTTTCTGGATGAGCAGTTCTTC
NA	TRBV30	NA	14	TRBJ1-4	CAWSWGGTGEKLFF	TGTGCCTGGAGTTGGGGGGGGACGGGTGAAAAACTGTTTTTT
NA	TRBV9	TRBD2	18	TRBJ2-3	CASSVPVRSSGASDTQYF	TGTGCCAGCAGCGTACCGGTACGGTCTAGCGGGGCATCTGATACGCAGTATTTT
NA	TRBV5-4	NA	14	TRBJ2-3	CASSPGQGTDTQYF	TGTGCCAGCAGCCCCGGACAAGGCACAGATACGCAGTATTTT
NA	TRBV19	NA	13	TRBJ1-4	CASKTSRNEKLFF	TGTGCCAGTAAAACGTCCAGGAATGAAAAACTGTTTTTT
NA	TRBV11-2	TRBD2	14	TRBJ2-3	CASSLLAGGDTQYF	TGTGCCAGCAGCTTACTAGCGGGAGGGGATACGCAGTATTTT
NA	TRBV2	NA	12	TRBJ1-1	CASRLWGAEAFF	TGTGCCAGCAGGTTATGGGGTGCCGAAGCTTTCTTT
NA	TRBV2	NA	14	TRBJ2-1	CASRERSSYNEQFF	TGTGCCAGCAGAGAAAGGAGCTCCTACAATGAGCAGTTCTTC
NA	TRBV5-6	NA	13	TRBJ1-1	CASSWGGGRGAFF	TGTGCCAGCAGCTGGGGCGGGGGCCGAGGAGCTTTCTTT
NA	TRBV18	TRBD1	16	TRBJ1-3	CASSKDRGRFGNTIYF	TGTGCCAGCTCTAAGGACAGGGGGAGATTCGGAAACACCATATATTTT
NA	TRBV2	NA	13	TRBJ1-1	CATTRGRDTEAFF	TGTGCCACCACACGTGGCAGGGACACTGAAGCTTTCTTT
medium-sized	TRBV24-1	TRBD2	15	TRBJ2-1	CATSDPGGAGVEQFF	TGTGCCACCAGTGACCCGGGGGGAGCGGGAGTAGAGCAGTTCTTC
NA	TRBV2	NA	16	TRBJ2-3	CASRVEAQHLKSTQYF	TGTGCCAGCAGGGTCGAGGCCCAACACCTAAAGAGTACGCAGTATTTT
NA	TRBV6-2/TRBV6-3	NA	14	TRBJ2-7	CASSLKGTLYEQYF	TGTGCCAGCAGTTTAAAGGGGACACTTTACGAGCAGTACTTC
few	TRBV3-1/TRBV3-2	TRBD1	18	TRBJ2-5	CASSPYQGASPSLRAGYF	TGTGCCAGCAGCCCGTATCAGGGGGCCAGCCCTTCCCTCAGGGCTGGGTACTTC
NA	TRBV6-5	NA	15	TRBJ2-7	CASSRTGTLTYEQYF	TGTGCCAGCAGTAGAACAGGGACCCTAACCTACGAGCAGTACTTC
NA	TRBV5-4	TRBD2	16	TRBJ2-5	CASSLTSGGRGETQYF	TGTGCCAGCAGCTTAACTAGCGGAGGGCGGGGAGAGACCCAGTACTTC
NA	TRBV19	NA	14	TRBJ1-1	CASSSPGMTVEAFF	TGTGCCAGTAGTTCCCCGGGGATGACAGTTGAAGCTTTCTTT
NA	TRBV6-1	NA	15	TRBJ2-7	CASSYDSTPDYEQYF	TGTGCCAGCAGCTATGACAGCACCCCCGACTACGAGCAGTACTTC
NA	TRBV3-1/TRBV3-2	TRBD1	17	TRBJ1-2	CASSQSLLGTDNYGYTF	TGTGCCAGCAGCCAAAGTTTGCTAGGGACAGACAACTATGGCTACACCTTC
NA	TRBV18	NA	15	TRBJ2-7	CASSLQTGGGYEQYF	TGTGCCAGCTCACTACAAACAGGGGGGGGATACGAGCAGTACTTC
NA	TRBV5-1	TRBD2	18	TRBJ2-1	CASNGLAGSGSSYNEQFF	TGCGCCAGCAACGGACTAGCGGGCTCCGGAAGCTCCTACAATGAGCAGTTCTTC
NA	TRBV27	TRBD2	14	TRBJ2-1	CASSTSGNYNEQFF	TGTGCCAGCAGCACTAGCGGGAACTACAATGAGCAGTTCTTC
NA	TRBV6-5	TRBD1	14	TRBJ1-6	CASSATGGNSPLHF	TGTGCCAGCAGCGCGACAGGGGGTAATTCACCCCTCCACTTT
few	TRBV11-2	NA	16	TRBJ2-1	CASSLNRAPYSNEQFF	TGTGCCAGCAGCCTCAACCGGGCGCCTTACTCTAATGAGCAGTTCTTC
NA	TRBV6-5	NA	15	TRBJ1-3	CAIPRWGISGNTIYF	TGTGCCATCCCCCGGTGGGGGATCTCTGGAAACACCATATATTTT
NA	TRBV5-4	NA	14	TRBJ2-3	CASTPLKGEDTQYF	TGTGCCAGCACCCCCCTGAAGGGAGAAGATACGCAGTATTTT